The 26 T cell receptor beta chains below all came from one sample that was sequenced in a study of Ad26.COV2.S vaccination and SARS-CoV-2 variants. TCRdb's table, derived via immunoSEQ multiplex PCR, lists solely in-frame clones and lacks some. This sample has hundreds of thousands of clones, with about 90% found just once. Specimen: peripheral blood, collected after recovery from COVID-19. These receptors were obtained from a human donor who had recovered from COVID-19.

V gene TRBV19 combines with J gene TRBJ2-2; 10 nucleotides agree with TRBD2. Germline V gene lookup returns CDR1 LNHDA and CDR2 SQIVND (reference sequence). With 6 bases clipped from V and 7 bases from J, the junction kept 5 bases outside the gene matches. This CDR3 contains 14 residues. For the CDR3, the DNA is TGTGCCAGTAGGAGCGGGGGGGCAGGCGGGGAGCTGTTTTTT. It specifies CASRSGGAGGELFF.

The chain joins TRBV6-5 to TRBJ2-3, with D perhaps given as TRBD1 or TRBD2 (6 bases each). Deletions cut 8 bases from V and 0 bases from J, with 15 bases between. In germline, CDR1 is MNHEY, CDR2 SVGAGI. The CDR3 length is 15 residues. The CDR3 DNA is TGTGCCAGCGCCCTAGGGGGGACTAGCACAGATACGCAGTATTTT. Translation gives CASALGGTSTDTQYF.

The chain uses TRBV19 and TRBJ2-1; D is ambiguous. Germline assignment: CDR1 LNHDA and CDR2 SQIVND (reference sequence). The V and J ends lost 3 bases and 5 bases respectively, with 14 bases between them. The length of the CDR3 is 15 residues. Written as DNA, the CDR3 is TGTGCCAGTAGTATTGAGGCTAGTTGGGACAATGAGCAGTTCTTC. Amino acids: CASSIEASWDNEQFF.

This clone was detected only a few times. The chain is built from TRBV3-1 (or the pseudogene TRBV3-2) and TRBJ1-6; D is unresolved. Germline assignment: CDR1 LGHDT and CDR2 YNNKEL (reference sequence). V was clipped by 0 bases and J by 8 bases, with 11 bases between them. This CDR3 is 15 amino acids long. CDR3 in DNA: TGTGCCAGCAGCCAAGACACTAACCCCGATTCACCCCTCCACTTT. Translating it yields CASSQDTNPDSPLHF.

This chain links TRBV3-1 (or the pseudogene TRBV3-2) with TRBJ1-2; TRBD1 is a possible D gene (6 bases). Per germline, CDR1 LGHDT and CDR2 YNNKEL (reference sequence). This CDR3 has 14 residues. Between the trimmed V and J ends, which lost 0 bases and 8 bases, there was a span of 13 bases. In DNA form, the CDR3 reads TGTGCCAGCAGCCAAGATTTACAGGGACCGGGCTACACCTTC. As protein: CASSQDLQGPGYTF.

The chain carries TRBV6-5 and TRBJ2-7; D not certain. From germline, CDR1 is MNHEY and CDR2 SVGAGI. The V end lost 7 bases, the J end lost 5 bases, and 18 bases lay between the germline ends. This CDR3 has 14 residues. The CDR3 region is CASMSSTRLDEQYF. The CDR3 DNA reads TGTGCCAGCATGAGCTCAACCAGGCTCGACGAGCAGTACTTC.

This chain uses TRBV7-9 with TRBJ2-1; D may be TRBD2 (5 bases). V was shortened by 5 bases and J by 2 bases, with 13 bases between the two germline ends. Germline lookup yields CDR1 SEHNR and CDR2 FQNEAQ (reference sequence). This CDR3 contains 15 residues. The CDR3 sequence: CASSADYSAYNEQFF. CDR3 DNA: TGTGCCAGCAGCGCCGACTATAGTGCCTACAATGAGCAGTTCTTC.

CDR3 nucleotide sequence: TGTGCCAGCAGCGTAGGAGGACAGGGGGCTACTCCCATTCAAGAGACCCAGTACTTC. Translation: CASSVGGQGATPIQETQYF. This chain uses TRBV9 with TRBJ2-5; 11 bases agree with TRBD1. This CDR3 is 19 amino acids long. CDR1 SGDLS and CDR2 YYNGEE come from the germline V gene. V was pared by 0 bases and J by 2 bases, with 12 bases of the junction left unmatched.

The chain has TRBV14 and TRBJ1-5; possibly TRBD1 for D (5 bases). The CDR3 consists of 13 residues. Germline V gene lookup returns CDR1 SGHDN and CDR2 FVKESK. V lost 3 bases and J lost 4, with 7 bases in between. The CDR3 coding sequence is TGTGCCAGCAGCCAGGGACGGAATCAGCCCCAGCATTTT. Translation: CASSQGRNQPQHF.

In DNA form, the CDR3 reads TGTGCCAGTACCCCCTCACAGTTCAATCAGCCCCAGCATTTT. Its translation is CASTPSQFNQPQHF. This sequence joins TRBV19 and TRBJ1-5, with D hard to call. The CDR3 is 14 residues long. V was pared by 7 bases and J by 3 bases, with 13 bases between. Germline CDR1 and CDR2: LNHDA and SQIVND (reference sequence).

V usage is TRBV12-3 or TRBV12-4 and J usage is TRBJ2-5; a weak D match, TRBD1 (5 bases). This CDR3 spans 12 amino acids. Trimming removed 6 bases at V and 5 bases at J, with 10 bases between. The CDR3 region is CASSRVFETQYF. CDR3 in DNA: TGTGCCAGCAGCAGGGTTTTCGAGACCCAGTACTTC.

This chain uses TRBV27 with TRBJ1-2; unclear D gene. This CDR3 has 16 residues. The V gene lost 5 bases and the J gene lost 5 bases, with 21 bases spanning the gap. CDR1 and CDR2 (germline): MNHEY, SMNVEV (reference sequence). The CDR3 DNA reads TGTGCCAGCAGTAACCAACCGGACGGTTCGGGGTATGGCTACACCTTC. Protein: CASSNQPDGSGYGYTF.

The table lists this clone with a count of one. The DNA for the CDR3 is TGCAGCGTTGATGGGAGGAGAGACACTGAAGCTTTCTTT. Translation: CSVDGRRDTEAFF. V and J are TRBV29-1 and TRBJ1-1; no definite D call. V was clipped by 3 bases and J by 3 bases, with 11 bases between them. The CDR3 runs to 13 residues. CDR1 is SQVTM, CDR2 ANQGSEA, per germline. Supplemented by reference TRBV29-1 and TRBJ1-1, the full variable domain reads SAVISQKPSRDICQRGTSLTIQCQVDSQVTMMFWYRQQPGQSLTLIATANQGSEATYESGFVIDKFPISRPNLTFSTLTVSNMSPEDSSIYLCSVDGRRDTEAFFGQGTRLTVV.

V and J are TRBV6-5 and TRBJ1-1, with unresolved D. V gave up 7 bases and J gave up 5 bases, with 14 bases separating them. The CDR3 contains 13 residues. In germline, CDR1 is MNHEY, CDR2 SVGAGI. This CDR3 is CASTNGLHTEAFF. The CDR3 nucleotides are TGTGCCAGCACGAACGGTTTGCATACTGAAGCTTTCTTT.

The chain uses TRBV19 and TRBJ2-5, with 8 bases matching TRBD2. This CDR3 has 17 residues. Germline V gene data show CDR1 as LNHDA and CDR2 as SQIVND (reference sequence). V shed 5 bases and J 2 bases; nucleotides not matched to a gene: 13. The CDR3 region is CASSLSRVQRGQETQYF. The CDR3 nucleotides are TGTGCCAGTAGTTTAAGCAGGGTACAGCGGGGGCAAGAGACCCAGTACTTC. The entire variable domain, with the rest obtained from reference TRBV19 and TRBJ2-5, is as follows: DGGITQSPKYLFRKEGQNVTLSCEQNLNHDAMYWYRQDPGQGLRLIYYSQIVNDFQKGDIAEGYSVSREKKESFPLTVTSAQKNPTAFYLCASSLSRVQRGQETQYFGPGTRLLVL.

This chain connects TRBV19 to TRBJ2-7; 12 bases are a match to TRBD1. The CDR3 is 16 residues long. The V and J ends lost 6 bases and 4 bases, in that order; junction bases with no gene match: 10. Germline assignment: CDR1 LNHDA and CDR2 SQIVND (reference sequence). The CDR3 DNA reads TGTGCCAGTAGCTCCGGGACAGGGGGCGATAGTTACGAGCAGTACTTC. The encoded protein is CASSSGTGGDSYEQYF.

The chain uses TRBV12-3 or TRBV12-4 and TRBJ1-1; 7 nucleotides line up with TRBD1. This CDR3 contains 13 residues. V lost 7 bases and J lost 4; bases outside the gene matches: 6. CDR3 in amino acids: CASTETGITEAFF. The CDR3 bases are TGTGCCAGCACTGAGACAGGGATCACTGAAGCTTTCTTT.

A remark on this clone: Other nucleotide sequences in the sample specify the same CDR3. This chain links TRBV5-1 with TRBJ2-7; 7 nucleotides align to TRBD1. Trimming cost V 0 bases and J 2 bases; bases outside gene matches: 5. Germline CDR1 reads SGHRS; CDR2 reads YFSETQ. The CDR3 is 15 amino acids. CDR3 sequence (DNA): TGCGCCAGCAGCTTGGGGACAGGACCCACCTACGAGCAGTACTTC. This translates into CASSLGTGPTYEQYF.

The chain combines TRBV19 with TRBJ2-3; no firm D call. There are 13 residues in the CDR3. Trimming removed 6 bases at V and 0 bases at J, with 7 bases between. Germline lookup yields CDR1 LNHDA and CDR2 SQIVND (reference sequence). The CDR3 sequence: CASRSPSTDTQYF. Written as DNA, the CDR3 is TGTGCCAGTAGGTCCCCTAGCACAGATACGCAGTATTTT.

The chain has TRBV7-9 and TRBJ1-1; TRBD1 agrees at 8 bases. V was pared by 4 bases and J by 2 bases, with 3 bases of the junction left unmatched. Germline V gene data show CDR1 as SEHNR and CDR2 as FQNEAQ (reference sequence). The CDR3 runs to 14 residues. CDR3: CASSSGTGNTEAFF. The CDR3 DNA sequence: TGTGCCAGCAGCTCCGGGACAGGCAACACTGAAGCTTTCTTT.

The V gene is TRBV9, the J gene TRBJ2-2; D uncertain. The CDR3 sequence is 14 residues long. V was clipped by 0 bases and J by 4 bases, with 7 bases between them. The germline gives CDR1 SGDLS, CDR2 YYNGEE. Written as DNA, the CDR3 is TGTGCCAGCAGCGTAGGTAGAATCACCGGGGAGCTGTTTTTT. It encodes CASSVGRITGELFF.

This clone was found a few times. The chain is built from TRBV11-2 and TRBJ1-3; no clear D gene. This CDR3 region has 18 residues. The ends were cut back, 5 bases at V and 0 bases at J, with 20 bases in the middle. Germline lookup yields CDR1 SGHAT and CDR2 FQNNGV. CDR3 sequence reads: CASSPIGGLRVSGNTIYF. In DNA form, the CDR3 reads TGTGCCAGCAGCCCCATAGGCGGACTAAGGGTCTCTGGAAACACCATATATTTT.

In this sample, this clone turned up a few times. V and J are TRBV15 and TRBJ2-2; 9 nucleotides agree with TRBD2. J gave up 4 bases and V 1 base, and 1 base lay outside the gene matches. Germline CDR1 reads LNHNV; CDR2 reads YYDKDF (reference sequence). This CDR3 has 15 amino acids. The CDR3 nucleotides are TGTGCCACCAGCAGAGGTAGCGGGAGCACCGGGGAGCTGTTTTTT. The encoded protein is CATSRGSGSTGELFF.

The chain has TRBV6-5 and TRBJ2-5; TRBD1 aligns across 8 bases. CDR3 size: 13 residues. Germline V gene sequence: CDR1 MNHEY, CDR2 SVGAGI. V lost 5 bases and J lost 2; bases outside the gene matches: 1. The CDR3 DNA sequence: TGTGCCAGCAGTCGGACAGGGCAAGAGACCCAGTACTTC. This sequence encodes CASSRTGQETQYF.

This CDR3 is CASTAGSESSYEQYF. CDR3 coding DNA: TGTGCCAGCACCGCCGGCAGCGAGAGCTCCTACGAGCAGTACTTC. The chain carries TRBV9 and TRBJ2-7; D is unclear. V was shortened by 6 bases and J by 0 bases, with 16 bases between the two germline ends. The CDR3 loop spans 15 amino acids. The germline V gene has CDR1 SGDLS and CDR2 YYNGEE.

V gene TRBV5-1 combines with J gene TRBJ1-2, with 9 nucleotides matching TRBD1. V dropped 2 bases and J dropped 5; count of bases not matched to a gene: 13. Germline assignment: CDR1 SGHRS and CDR2 YFSETQ. The CDR3 has 17 amino acids. This CDR3 reads CASSLPGQGISLYGYTF. The CDR3 DNA reads TGCGCCAGCAGCTTACCGGGACAGGGTATTTCACTATATGGCTACACCTTC.